These 27 T cell receptor beta chains came from one sample sequenced in a study of shared clonotypes between healthy human individuals. As defined, naive CD8 cells were CD45RO-negative and positively selected for CCR7, with terminally differentiated effector memory CD45RA+ cells excluded. TCRdb's copy holds only in-frame clones and misses some; the assay was immunoSEQ multiplex PCR. Found here are approximately 600,000 clones, approximately 95% of them singletons; the top ten hold 0.095% to 0.14%. The sample comprised naive CD8+ T cells sorted from blood. The source of these receptors is a woman in her 30s in good health.

On this clone itself: The sample carries other DNA sequences with the same CDR3. This chain links TRBV27 with TRBJ2-7, with D perhaps matching TRBD2 (6 bases). Germline V gives CDR1 MNHEY, CDR2 SMNVEV (reference sequence). V was trimmed by 3 bases and J by 0 bases, leaving 9 bases between them. The CDR3 runs to 14 residues. CDR3 residues: CASSFSGSSYEQYF. The CDR3 DNA sequence: TGTGCCAGCAGTTTCTCCGGGAGCTCCTACGAGCAGTACTTC.

This chain uses TRBV28 with TRBJ2-7; D is possibly TRBD1 (5 bases). Germline V gene data show CDR1 as MDHEN and CDR2 as SYDVKM. Trimming pared 8 bases from V and 3 bases from J, leaving 17 bases between. This CDR3 spans 14 amino acids. The CDR3 DNA is TGTGCCAGCGCCCTTCAAGGGGAAATCTACGAGCAGTACTTC. Its protein is CASALQGEIYEQYF.

This clone appeared a few times. The gene calls are TRBV2 and TRBJ1-5, with TRBD1 as a possible D gene (6 bases). The germline V and J ends were trimmed by 4 bases and 0 bases, with 10 bases remaining between them. The CDR3 contains 15 residues. The germline V gene has CDR1 SNHLY and CDR2 FYNNEI. CDR3 nucleotides: TGTGCCAGCAGTGGGACAGCCCATAGCAATCAGCCCCAGCATTTT. Protein product: CASSGTAHSNQPQHF.

V is TRBV7-8 and J is TRBJ2-2, with 13 bases lining up with TRBD2. Germline trimming cut 4 bases from V and 0 bases from J; bases unmatched to any gene: 2. The CDR3 sequence is 17 residues long. Germline V lookup: CDR1 SGHVS, CDR2 FQNEAQ. The DNA of the CDR3 is TGTGCCAGCAGCTCGGGACTAGCGGGGTCGAACACCGGGGAGCTGTTTTTT. Translated: CASSSGLAGSNTGELFF.

CDR3 in amino acids: CASSLSPGTGLDTQYF. The CDR3, as DNA: TGTGCCAGCAGTTTATCGCCCGGGACAGGGTTGGATACGCAGTATTTT. The gene calls are TRBV27 and TRBJ2-3, with 9 bases matching TRBD1. Germline CDR1 is MNHEY and CDR2 is SMNVEV (reference sequence). The CDR3 is 16 amino acids. V shed 0 bases and J 6 bases; nucleotides not matched to a gene: 7.

This chain links TRBV19 with TRBJ2-1; D perhaps matches TRBD2 (5 bases). The CDR3 consists of 14 residues. Trimming removed 5 bases at V and 10 bases at J, with 18 bases between. CDR1 LNHDA and CDR2 SQIVND come from the germline V gene (reference sequence). The CDR3 DNA reads as TGTGCCAGTAGTCTCCAGACGGCGGGTGTAGAGCAGTTCTTC. This sequence encodes CASSLQTAGVEQFF.

The chain employs TRBV29-1 and TRBJ2-3, with D perhaps TRBD2 (6 bases). Trimming cost V 0 bases and J 0 bases, with 7 bases left between them. Germline values: CDR1 SQVTM, CDR2 ANQGSEA. This CDR3 contains 14 residues. The CDR3: CSVEDSGSTDTQYF. The CDR3, as DNA: TGCAGCGTTGAAGACAGCGGGAGCACAGATACGCAGTATTTT.

V gene TRBV5-8 combines with J gene TRBJ2-1; 9 bases align to TRBD2. The J segment lost 4 bases and the V segment lost 9 bases, leaving 5 bases of the junction unmatched. The CDR3 is 13 amino acids. CDR1 and CDR2 (germline): SGHTS, YDEGEE. The DNA for the CDR3 is TGTGCCACAGGACTAGCGCCGTACAATGAGCAGTTCTTC. It is translated as CATGLAPYNEQFF.

The V and J genes are TRBV12-5 and TRBJ2-1; D gene uncertain. The V gene lost 2 bases and the J gene lost 5 bases, with 7 bases spanning the gap. This CDR3 comprises 13 residues. CDR1 LGHNT and CDR2 FRNRAP come from the germline V gene. For the CDR3, the DNA is TGTGCTAGTGGTTTGTATAACCACAATGAGCAGTTCTTC. Amino acid sequence: CASGLYNHNEQFF. Together with reference TRBV12-5 and TRBJ2-1, the CDR3 gives the full variable domain: DARVTQTPRHKVTEMGQEVTMRCQPILGHNTVFWYRQTMMQGLELLAYFRNRAPLDDSGMPKDRFSAEMPDATLATLKIQPSEPRDSAVYFCASGLYNHNEQFFGPGTRLTVL.

This chain joins TRBV7-2 and TRBJ2-7; no firm D call. This CDR3 contains 15 residues. V lost 5 bases, J lost 1 base, and 15 bases lay in between. Germline CDR1 reads SGHTA; CDR2 reads FQGNSA. CDR3 DNA sequence: TGTGCCAGCAGCCCCCGAGGAAGGGTATCCTACGAGCAGTACTTC. Protein: CASSPRGRVSYEQYF.

The chain links TRBV4-1 to TRBJ2-7; TRBD1 matches at 7 bases. Trimming took 3 bases from V and 0 from J; bases not matched to a gene: 8. Germline lookup yields CDR1 MGHRA and CDR2 YSYEKL. The CDR3 spans 16 residues. The CDR3 here is CASSHRTGESSYEQYF. The CDR3 coding sequence is TGCGCCAGCAGCCACAGAACAGGGGAATCCTCCTACGAGCAGTACTTC.

The rearrangement uses TRBV9 and TRBJ2-7; TRBD1 aligns across 7 bases. The CDR3 has 14 residues. Germline V lookup: CDR1 SGDLS, CDR2 YYNGEE. V shed 4 bases, J shed 4 bases, and the junction held 8 bases outside the gene matches. The CDR3 here is CASSTELQGYEQYF. CDR3 coding DNA: TGTGCCAGCAGCACGGAACTACAGGGGTACGAGCAGTACTTC.

The gene calls are TRBV6-6 and TRBJ2-7; 10 nucleotides line up with TRBD1. Germline V gives CDR1 MNHNY, CDR2 SVGAGI (reference sequence). CDR3 length: 15 residues. V lost 5 bases, J lost 6 bases, and 10 bases stayed unmatched. CDR3 coding DNA: TGTGCCAGCAGTGAGACAGGGGGCGCAGGAGCCGAGCAGTACTTC. Amino acids: CASSETGGAGAEQYF.

CDR3 amino acids: CASSLALGASLGEQYF. Here the CDR3 DNA reads TGCGCCAGCAGCTTGGCCCTAGGCGCTAGTTTGGGGGAGCAGTACTTC. The chain carries TRBV5-1 and TRBJ2-7; no clear D. Trimming left V 0 bases short and J 7 bases short, with 20 bases between. This CDR3 comprises 16 residues. Germline-derived CDR1 and CDR2 are SGHRS and YFSETQ.

The gene calls are TRBV27 and TRBJ2-1, with 7 bases that match TRBD2. The J segment lost 3 bases and the V segment lost 0 bases, leaving 5 bases of the junction unmatched. Germline V CDR1 and CDR2: MNHEY, SMNVEV (reference sequence). The CDR3 length is 16 residues. DNA of the CDR3: TGTGCCAGCAGTTTATCAGGAGCGGGATTCTACAATGAGCAGTTCTTC. Translating gives CASSLSGAGFYNEQFF.

This clone was observed once. The gene calls are TRBV28 and TRBJ2-7, with D hard to call. The germline CDR1 and CDR2 sequences are MDHEN and SYDVKM. The CDR3 runs 14 residues. Trimming left V 7 bases short and J 0 bases short, with 13 bases between. The CDR3 DNA is TGTGCCAGCACCCCCAGCGTTCTCTCCTACGAGCAGTACTTC. Translated, it gives CASTPSVLSYEQYF.

The V and J genes are TRBV28 and TRBJ1-2; D is unclear. Germline assignment: CDR1 MDHEN and CDR2 SYDVKM. The CDR3 is 15 amino acids. The V gene lost 2 bases and the J gene lost 8 bases, with 18 bases spanning the gap. Here the CDR3 reads CASSLAAGDPGGYTF. In DNA, the CDR3 is TGTGCCAGCAGTTTAGCCGCCGGTGACCCTGGAGGCTACACCTTC.

The V and J genes are TRBV21-1 and TRBJ2-4; the DNA was not compared with TRBD2, the D call given in the table. TRBV21-1 is a known pseudogene. CDR3 length: 16 residues. The chain's CDR3 is CASSGFRGRAQNIQYF. The CDR3 DNA sequence: TGTGCCAGCAGCGGATTTCGCGGGAGGGCCCAGAACATTCAGTACTTC.

J is TRBJ1-5 and V is TRBV19, with D unresolved. This CDR3 region has 16 residues. Deletions cut 5 bases from V and 0 bases from J, with 14 bases between. Germline loops: CDR1 LNHDA, CDR2 SQIVND (reference sequence). This CDR3 reads CASSPHGVYSNQPQHF. The DNA of the CDR3 is TGTGCCAGTAGTCCCCACGGGGTTTATAGCAATCAGCCCCAGCATTTT.

The chain has TRBV7-8 and TRBJ1-5; no reliable D call. Germline V gives CDR1 SGHVS, CDR2 FQNEAQ. This CDR3 is built from 15 residues. V was clipped by 2 bases and J by 0 bases, with 8 bases between them. The CDR3 DNA sequence: TGTGCCAGCAGCTTATGGGCAGATAGCAATCAGCCCCAGCATTTT. Translated, it gives CASSLWADSNQPQHF.

This chain connects TRBV27 to TRBJ2-7; tentatively, D is TRBD1 or TRBD2 (5 bases each). This CDR3 is built from 15 residues. Germline-derived CDR1 and CDR2 are MNHEY and SMNVEV (reference sequence). V was shortened by 8 bases and J by 1 base, with 18 bases between the two germline ends. In nucleotides, the CDR3 is TGTGCCAGCGGGACCTCTCTCGCGACGTCCTACGAGCAGTACTTC. This sequence encodes CASGTSLATSYEQYF.

The chain has TRBV6-5 and TRBJ2-1; 11 nucleotides line up with TRBD2. The germline V gene has CDR1 MNHEY and CDR2 SVGAGI. CDR3 length equals 16 residues. J gave up 8 bases and V 2 bases, and 8 bases lay outside the gene matches. The CDR3 loop is CASSYATSGSNDEQFF. As DNA, the CDR3 is TGTGCCAGCAGTTACGCCACTAGCGGGAGTAACGATGAGCAGTTCTTC.

The rearrangement uses TRBV6-5 and TRBJ1-5; TRBD1 matches 8 bases. The CDR3 is made up of 15 amino acids. From germline, CDR1 is MNHEY and CDR2 SVGAGI. V shed 6 bases and J 2 bases; nucleotides not matched to a gene: 6. The CDR3 here is CASSPDREGNQPQHF. In DNA, the CDR3 is TGTGCCAGCAGCCCGGACAGGGAAGGCAATCAGCCCCAGCATTTT.

The chain employs TRBV6-1 and TRBJ1-2; possibly TRBD1 for D (6 bases). From germline, CDR1 is MNHNS and CDR2 SASEGT. The CDR3 length is 14 residues. V gave up 4 bases and J gave up 7 bases, with 16 bases separating them. In DNA, the CDR3 is TGTGCCAGCAGTGGAATACAGGGTCCCCTTGGCTACACCTTC. This encodes CASSGIQGPLGYTF.

The chain joins TRBV15 to TRBJ1-1; 8 nucleotides match TRBD1. Looked up from germline, CDR1 is LNHNV and CDR2 is YYDKDF (reference sequence). This CDR3 is 14 amino acids long. V dropped 5 bases and J dropped 5; count of bases not matched to a gene: 7. The CDR3 DNA is TGTGCCACCAGCGATTACAGGGGGAGGACTGAAGCTTTCTTT. Encoded protein: CATSDYRGRTEAFF.

This sequence joins TRBV7-6 and TRBJ2-1; D might be TRBD1 (7 bases). This CDR3 region has 15 residues. V shed 5 bases and J shed 3 bases, with 14 bases lying between them. CDR1 is SGHVS and CDR2 is FNYEAQ in the germline V gene. The CDR3, as DNA: TGTGCCAGCAGCGGGAGACAGGGAGGCTACAATGAGCAGTTCTTC. This gives the protein CASSGRQGGYNEQFF.

V usage is TRBV27 and J usage is TRBJ2-7, with D perhaps TRBD1 (5 bases). Trimming pared 3 bases from V and 0 bases from J, leaving 9 bases between. CDR1 and CDR2 (germline): MNHEY, SMNVEV (reference sequence). The CDR3 length is 14 residues. CDR3 amino acids: CASSLAGYSYEQYF. The DNA of the CDR3 is TGTGCCAGCAGTTTGGCAGGGTACTCCTACGAGCAGTACTTC.